These T cell receptor beta chains were read from a single sample in a study of T cells in localized non-small cell lung cancer. TCRdb's table, derived via immunoSEQ multiplex PCR, lists solely in-frame clones and lacks some. This sample has around 4,800 clones, with roughly 28% found just once. The source was lung tumor tissue, collected before any cancer treatment. These receptors were taken from a man aged 35 to 69 with stage III squamous cell lung carcinoma. Both conserved end residues are part of each CDR3. D genes are given only for firm matches. The size field is filled for only some rows; it gives once, few, many or a size class.

V gene	J gene	D gene	clone size	CDR3 DNA	CDR3 protein
TRBV25-1	TRBJ1-6	-	-	TGTGCCAGCTCATCCGGGTGGAAAGTACCCCTCCACTTT	CASSSGWKVPLHF
TRBV6-8	TRBJ1-2	-	few	TGTGCCAGCAGTTACCTGGGCGGGGGACCGAACTATGGCTACACCTTC	CASSYLGGGPNYGYTF
TRBV6-8	TRBJ1-3	-	-	TGTGCCAGCAGTTACGAACCAACAGGTGCTGGAAACACCATATATTTT	CASSYEPTGAGNTIYF
TRBV11-3	TRBJ2-1	TRBD1	hyperexpanded	TGTGCCAGCAGCTTTGGGAGCCGAGGGACAGGGATTTACGGTGAGCAGTTCTTC	CASSFGSRGTGIYGEQFF
TRBV15	TRBJ2-7	TRBD1	few	TGTGCCACCAGCAGATCGGGTACAGGGGGCGGGTCCTACGAGCAGTACTTC	CATSRSGTGGGSYEQYF
TRBV18	TRBJ2-1	-	large	TGTGCCAGCTCTAAGGACATGAACTACAATGAGCAGTTCTTC	CASSKDMNYNEQFF
TRBV28	TRBJ1-4	-	-	TGTGCCAGCAGTTCAGGGAGTCGGAATGAAAAACTGTTTTTT	CASSSGSRNEKLFF
TRBV6-7	TRBJ2-5	-	few	TGTGCCAGCAGTTACGGTAGGCAGGAGACCCAGTACTTC	CASSYGRQETQYF
TRBV6-8	TRBJ1-5	TRBD1	few	TGTGCCAGCAGTTACCGGGCAGGGGGCCAGCCCCAGCATTTT	CASSYRAGGQPQHF
TRBV6-8	TRBJ1-4	-	many	TGTGCCAGCATAGGACACAACCTCGGCTTTAATGAAAAACTGTTTTTT	CASIGHNLGFNEKLFF
TRBV29-1	TRBJ1-1	-	-	TGCAGCGTTGAAGTTTGGGCGTTGAACACTGAAGCTTTCTTT	CSVEVWALNTEAFF
TRBV9	TRBJ2-2	-	few	TGTGCCAGCAGCGTAGCGCCAGTCTCCACGGGAGGGGAGCTGTTTTTT	CASSVAPVSTGGELFF
TRBV11-3	TRBJ1-2	-	-	TGTGCCAGCACCCTCCAGTCGAGGAACTATGGCTACACCTTC	CASTLQSRNYGYTF
TRBV19	TRBJ1-6	-	-	TGTGCCAGTAGTATATCCGGTTATAATTCACCCCTCCACTTT	CASSISGYNSPLHF
TRBV19	TRBJ2-7	-	-	TGTGCCTCGAGTGGGGCAGAGGTCTCCTACGAGCAGTACTTC	CASSGAEVSYEQYF
TRBV6-8	TRBJ2-7	TRBD2	few	TGTGCGTCTAGCGGGGGGTCAACCTACGAGCAGTATTTC	CASSGGSTYEQYF
TRBV9	TRBJ1-6	-	-	TGTGCCAGCTGCCCTCAGAATTCACCCCTCCACTTT	CASCPQNSPLHF
TRBV6-8	TRBJ2-3	TRBD2	once	TGTGCCAGCAGCCCGGGGGGGGTGGATACGCAGTATTTT	CASSPGGVDTQYF
TRBV11-3	TRBJ2-2	-	few	TGTGCCAGCAGCTTTCTCCGGGGAGCCGGGACCGGGGAGCTGTTTTTT	CASSFLRGAGTGELFF
TRBV11-3	TRBJ2-3	TRBD1	-	TGTGCCAGCAGCTTATTCCTGGACAGGGGGCTTGGAGATACGCAGTATTTT	CASSLFLDRGLGDTQYF
TRBV6-8	TRBJ1-2	TRBD1	-	TGTGCCAGCAGTTATGATCGACAGGGTGCTGCTGGCTACACCTTC	CASSYDRQGAAGYTF
TRBV14	TRBJ2-7	-	-	TGTGCCAGCAGCCAACGATACAGGGATTACTACGAGCAGTACTTC	CASSQRYRDYYEQYF
TRBV18	TRBJ1-6	-	-	TGTGCCAGCTCACCGTACCGGGACATGCCCTCGGTGGGTTCACCCCTCCACTTT	CASSPYRDMPSVGSPLHF
TRBV11-3	TRBJ2-1	TRBD2	few	TGTGCCAGCAGCCAACTAACGACTAGCGGGGGGGACTACAATGAGCAGTTCTTC	CASSQLTTSGGDYNEQFF
TRBV2	TRBJ1-4	TRBD1	few	TGTGCCAGTCGGGACAGGGCAGGAAGGGTAATGGAAAAACTGTTTTTT	CASRDRAGRVMEKLFF
TRBV19	TRBJ2-7	-	-	TGTGCCAGTAGTGATAAAAGTATGGCTCTCCGCGAGCAGTACTTC	CASSDKSMALREQYF
TRBV6-8	TRBJ2-3	-	few	TGTGCCAGCAGTCTGTTCTTTGCGGGGGCCACAGATACGCAGTATTTT	CASSLFFAGATDTQYF
TRBV30	TRBJ2-1	TRBD2	large	TGTGCCTGGAGTGTACAGAGCGGGGGGGTGAATGAGCAGTTCTTC	CAWSVQSGGVNEQFF
TRBV6-8	TRBJ1-3	TRBD1	medium-sized	TGTGCCAGCAGTGGCGGGGGGCAACAGGGGGCTAGAAACACCATATATTTT	CASSGGGQQGARNTIYF
TRBV14	TRBJ1-3	-	-	TGTGCCAGCAGCCCCACCCGGACCCCCATCTCTGGAAACACCATATATTTT	CASSPTRTPISGNTIYF
TRBV30	TRBJ1-2	-	-	TGTGCCTTGGCGTGGAGGGGCTATGGCTACACCTTC	CALAWRGYGYTF
TRBV6-8	TRBJ2-7	TRBD1	few	TGTGCCAGCAGTTATGGACAGGGAGTAGTGAACGAGCAGTACTTC	CASSYGQGVVNEQYF
TRBV15	TRBJ1-4	-	-	TGTGCCACCAGCGCCCGAAGGGGGGGTGAAAAACTGTTTTTT	CATSARRGGEKLFF
TRBV7-1	TRBJ2-1	-	few	TGTGCCAGCAGCCCTAACCTAGTCGGCTCCTACAATGAGCAGTTCTTC	CASSPNLVGSYNEQFF
TRBV9	TRBJ1-1	-	few	TGTGCCAGCAGCTCAAGACAGAACACTGAAGCTTTCTTT	CASSSRQNTEAFF